This note documents a single T cell receptor (beta chain) sequence. Antigen: not known. Primers included in the PCR were 60 Vbeta and 13 Jbeta primers. Measured with immunoSEQ multiplex PCR; TCRdb has only the in-frame clones, and not every one. The sample includes about 140,000 clones, approximately 80% of them seen just once. After removal of 4 bases from V and 3 bases from J, the junction contained 11 bases not matched to a gene. Germline V gene sequence: CDR1 SGHTS, CDR2 YDEGEE. CDR3 length equals 16 residues. These data belong to a study of cytomegalovirus exposure and HLA in healthy donors. General study findings and limits: A later analysis associated 16,000 or so TCR beta sequences with HLA alleles at a 0.05 false discovery rate.

Sequencing used PBMCs. The genes are TRBV5-8 and TRBJ2-7, with TRBD1 matching over 9 bases. The clonotype was recovered from a young woman in good health and CMV-seropositive. This chain's CDR3 is CASSPLAGDRDYEQYF. The CDR3 region has the DNA TGTGCCAGCAGCCCGCTCGCGGGGGACAGGGACTACGAGCAGTACTTC.